Shown below are 27 T cell receptor beta chains from a single sample sequenced in a study of cytotoxic CD8 clonotypes in ibrutinib-treated CLL. Some clones are missing from TCRdb's copy, which holds only in-frame ones; the method was immunoSEQ multiplex PCR. The table has about 130,000 clones, about 79% seen once. Specimen: PBMCs, collected after 12 months of ibrutinib treatment. Source of these receptors: a human donor with chronic lymphocytic leukemia.

The rearrangement links TRBV11-2 to TRBJ2-5; tentative D call: TRBD2 (5 bases). The CDR3 sequence is 13 residues long. Germline values: CDR1 SGHAT, CDR2 FQNNGV. Trimming removed 5 bases from V and 0 bases from J, with 7 bases in between. CDR3 in DNA: TGTGCCAGCAGCGCGGGCCACCAAGAGACCCAGTACTTC. The encoded protein is CASSAGHQETQYF.

The chain combines TRBV4-3 with TRBJ1-4; D is unresolved. The CDR3 has 15 residues. CDR1 and CDR2 from the germline V gene are LGHNA and YSLEER. V lost 1 base and J lost 7, with 13 bases in between. The CDR3 here is CASSQGPGFSEKLFF. DNA of the CDR3: TGCGCCAGCAGCCAAGGCCCGGGTTTTAGTGAAAAACTGTTTTTT.

The genes are TRBV10-3 and TRBJ1-2, with D perhaps TRBD1 (5 bases). Germline V gene data show CDR1 as ENHRY and CDR2 as SYGVKD. The CDR3 is made up of 18 amino acids. V was pared by 3 bases and J by 5 bases, with 25 bases between. The CDR3 sequence: CAISDPLGYERGVYGYTF. The CDR3 DNA sequence: TGTGCCATCAGTGATCCATTGGGATACGAAAGGGGCGTTTATGGCTACACCTTC.

V gene TRBV4-3 combines with J gene TRBJ2-7; TRBD2 matches at 9 bases. Looked up from germline, CDR1 is LGHNA and CDR2 is YSLEER. V shed 0 bases and J 3 bases; nucleotides not matched to a gene: 6. The CDR3 has 16 residues. CDR3 nucleotide sequence: TGCGCCAGCAGCCAAGATATGGCTAGCGGGATCTACGAGCAGTACTTC. Its translation: CASSQDMASGIYEQYF.

This clone was seen a few times. J is TRBJ1-2 and V is TRBV5-6, with D unresolved. V was trimmed by 1 base and J by 6 bases, leaving 13 bases between them. The CDR3 is made up of 14 amino acids. CDR1 is SGHDT and CDR2 is YYEEEE in the germline V gene. CDR3 nucleotides: TGTGCCAGCAGCTTGCGGTCGGGAAGGCATGGCTACACCTTC. It specifies CASSLRSGRHGYTF. The entire variable domain, with the rest obtained from reference TRBV5-6 and TRBJ1-2, is as follows: DAGVTQSPTHLIKTRGQQVTLRCSPKSGHDTVSWYQQALGQGPQFIFQYYEEEERQRGNFPDRFSGHQFPNYSSELNVNALLLGDSALYLCASSLRSGRHGYTFGSGTRLTVV.

This clone was counted a single time. J is TRBJ1-1 and V is TRBV4-2, with a weak D call TRBD1 (5 bases). Trimming shortened V by 2 bases and J by 6 bases, and 10 bases separated the two germline ends. There are 13 residues in the CDR3. Per the germline V gene, CDR1 is LGHNA and CDR2 is YNFKEQ. In DNA, the CDR3 is TGTGCCAGCAGCCAACCAGGGTTCCCTGAAGCTTTCTTT. This sequence encodes CASSQPGFPEAFF.

The V call is TRBV6-5, the J call TRBJ1-1, with 7 bases aligning to TRBD1. Germline CDR1 is MNHEY and CDR2 is SVGAGI. The CDR3 runs 15 residues. V shed 6 bases and J 7 bases; nucleotides not matched to a gene: 14. The CDR3 sequence: CASSSLATGPIEAFF. CDR3 nucleotide sequence: TGTGCCAGCAGCTCTTTGGCGACAGGGCCCATTGAAGCTTTCTTT.

The DNA of the CDR3 is TGTGCCAGCAGCGGACCACAGGGGGCGTCTGCAAAACTGTTTTTT. Encoded protein: CASSGPQGASAKLFF. V and J are TRBV9 and TRBJ1-4; 9 bases are a match to TRBD1. Germline V gene lookup returns CDR1 SGDLS and CDR2 YYNGEE. The CDR3 is 15 amino acids. The ends lost 3 bases at V and 10 bases at J; junction bases unmatched: 10.

The rearrangement joins TRBV2 to TRBJ1-2, with D possibly matching TRBD1 (6 bases). There are 13 residues in the CDR3. Germline values: CDR1 SNHLY, CDR2 FYNNEI. V was shortened by 6 bases and J by 4 bases, with 12 bases between the two germline ends. The CDR3 nucleotides are TGTGCCAGCAGCGAGGGGACAACCTATGGCTACACCTTC. Residues: CASSEGTTYGYTF.

The chain joins TRBV6-5 to TRBJ1-2; unclear D gene. Germline CDR1 and CDR2: MNHEY and SVGAGI. V dropped 0 bases and J dropped 0 bases, with 5 bases sitting between them. The CDR3 spans 14 residues. For the CDR3, the DNA is TGTGCCAGCAGTTACTCGAGATCTAACTATGGCTACACCTTC. It codes for CASSYSRSNYGYTF.

The chain employs TRBV5-4 and TRBJ2-7, with TRBD1 matching 7 bases. V was pared by 3 bases and J by 2 bases, with 5 bases of the junction left unmatched. CDR1 is SGHNT and CDR2 is YYREEE in the germline V gene (reference sequence). This CDR3 has 14 residues. CDR3 residues: CASSSRGTAYEQYF. The DNA of the CDR3 is TGTGCCAGCAGCTCCCGAGGGACAGCCTACGAGCAGTACTTC.

This clone was detected a few times. The chain has TRBV10-2 and TRBJ2-3; TRBD2 matches at 10 bases. Trimming at V came to 6 bases and at J to 1 base, leaving 1 base not matched to a gene. This CDR3 region has 14 residues. Germline CDR1 reads WSHSY; CDR2 reads SAAADI. Here the CDR3 reads CASRTSGGTDTQYF. The CDR3 DNA reads as TGCGCCAGCAGAACTAGCGGGGGCACAGATACGCAGTATTTT.

The chain has TRBV19 and TRBJ1-1; possibly TRBD1 for D (6 bases). The CDR3 contains 16 residues. V lost 8 bases and J 7 bases, leaving 26 bases between the germline ends. Germline values: CDR1 LNHDA, CDR2 SQIVND (reference sequence). CDR3 amino acids: CASWGLQPTGTNEAFF. DNA of the CDR3: TGTGCCAGTTGGGGTTTACAGCCCACAGGGACGAATGAAGCTTTCTTT.

The chain has TRBV5-8 and TRBJ2-1; 9 bases line up with TRBD1. Trimming cost V 1 base and J 8 bases; bases outside gene matches: 7. From germline, CDR1 is SGHTS and CDR2 YDEGEE. This CDR3 has 15 amino acids. The CDR3, as DNA: TGTGCCAGCAGCTTGTCCCCGGGACAGGGCTATGAGCAGTTCTTC. It is translated as CASSLSPGQGYEQFF.

The chain has TRBV2 and TRBJ2-1; no clear D gene. CDR3 length: 15 amino acids. Germline V gene data show CDR1 as SNHLY and CDR2 as FYNNEI. The V and J ends lost 8 bases and 4 bases respectively, with 18 bases between them. The CDR3: CASSRVNYPYNEQFF. In DNA, the CDR3 is TGTGCCAGCTCGAGAGTGAACTACCCGTACAATGAGCAGTTCTTC.

The chain has TRBV7-2 and TRBJ2-3; D is undetermined. Germline V gives CDR1 SGHTA, CDR2 FQGNSA. Trimming took off 5 bases at V and 3 bases at J, with 12 bases between the two ends. The CDR3 contains 14 residues. The CDR3 loop reads CASSPIVATDTQYF. DNA of the CDR3: TGTGCCAGCAGCCCGATAGTAGCTACAGATACGCAGTATTTT.

The chain carries TRBV6-1 and TRBJ2-2, with 8 bases fitting TRBD2. With 4 bases clipped from V and 6 bases from J, the junction kept 7 bases outside the gene matches. CDR1 is MNHNS and CDR2 is SASEGT in the germline V gene. The CDR3 has 15 residues. The CDR3 is CASSVDGRDPGELFF. CDR3 bases: TGTGCCAGCAGTGTCGACGGGAGGGACCCCGGGGAGCTGTTTTTT.

The genes are TRBV6-1 and TRBJ2-7; 9 nucleotides line up with TRBD2. The CDR3 extends over 15 amino acids. Germline values: CDR1 MNHNS, CDR2 SASEGT. V lost 4 bases, J lost 4 bases, and 8 bases stayed unmatched. In nucleotides, the CDR3 is TGTGCCAGCAGTGCTCGGACTAGCGCCCATTACGAGCAGTACTTC. Translation gives CASSARTSAHYEQYF.

This clone was seen a handful of times. The chain combines TRBV19 with TRBJ1-5, with D perhaps TRBD1 (5 bases). Trimming shortened V by 5 bases and J by 6 bases, and 14 bases separated the two germline ends. The CDR3 is 14 residues long. In germline, CDR1 is LNHDA, CDR2 SQIVND (reference sequence). CDR3 DNA: TGTGCCAGTAGTCTGGGGACGGCAGGTCAGCCCCAGCATTTT. It specifies CASSLGTAGQPQHF.

This clone was found once. This chain connects TRBV6-6 to TRBJ1-2, with unresolved D. Germline V gene sequence: CDR1 MNHNY, CDR2 SVGAGI (reference sequence). The CDR3 sequence is 11 residues long. Trimming took 8 bases from V and 0 from J, leaving 4 bases between them. In nucleotides, the CDR3 is TGTGCCAGCGAGGCTAACTATGGCTACACCTTC. This translates into CASEANYGYTF.

V is TRBV28 and J is TRBJ2-5; the D gene is possibly TRBD2 (5 bases). Per the germline V gene, CDR1 is MDHEN and CDR2 is SYDVKM. Trimming stripped 6 bases from V and 0 bases from J, with 5 bases between. The CDR3 length is 12 residues. This chain's CDR3 is CASRDYQETQYF. CDR3 DNA: TGTGCCAGCAGGGACTACCAAGAGACCCAGTACTTC.

This clone was seen a single time. The chain couples TRBV19 to TRBJ1-1; 9 bases line up with TRBD1. V shed 5 bases and J 1 base; nucleotides not matched to a gene: 8. This CDR3 spans 16 amino acids. Germline CDR1 and CDR2: LNHDA and SQIVND (reference sequence). The CDR3 DNA is TGTGCCAGTAGTTACAGGGGGCGACGGGGGAACACTGAAGCTTTCTTT. Translating gives CASSYRGRRGNTEAFF.

V and J are TRBV2 and TRBJ2-3, with TRBD1 matching 7 bases. CDR1 is SNHLY, CDR2 FYNNEI, per germline. CDR3 length: 14 amino acids. V shed 9 bases and J 3 bases; nucleotides not matched to a gene: 9. CDR3 loop: CASRQGEGTDTQYF. Here the CDR3 DNA reads TGTGCCAGTAGACAGGGAGAAGGAACAGATACGCAGTATTTT.

The chain employs TRBV28 and TRBJ1-4; TRBD1 aligns across 8 bases. Germline CDR1 and CDR2: MDHEN and SYDVKM. Trimming at V came to 4 bases and at J to 7 bases, leaving 11 bases not matched to a gene. The CDR3 is 16 amino acids. CDR3 in amino acids: CASSSPTGGRGEKLFF. CDR3 coding DNA: TGTGCCAGCAGTTCCCCCACAGGGGGGCGCGGTGAAAAACTGTTTTTT.

As concerns this clone: This sample also contains other DNA sequences that code for the same CDR3. The chain has TRBV5-1 and TRBJ2-3, with 11 bases fitting TRBD2. The length of the CDR3 is 16 residues. The ends lost 0 bases at V and 1 base at J; junction bases unmatched: 1. CDR1 and CDR2 (germline): SGHRS, YFSETQ. CDR3 DNA: TGCGCCAGCAGCTTGGAACTAGCGGGAGGCACAGATACGCAGTATTTT. Translated, it gives CASSLELAGGTDTQYF.

The CDR3, as DNA: TGCGCCAGCGCGGGGGGTAACTATGGCTACACCTTC. It yields the protein CASAGGNYGYTF. The chain uses TRBV4-1 and TRBJ1-2, with a weak D call TRBD1 (5 bases). Germline V gene lookup returns CDR1 MGHRA and CDR2 YSYEKL. Trimming stripped 8 bases from V and 1 base from J, with 8 bases between. This CDR3 spans 12 amino acids.

The rearrangement joins TRBV30 to TRBJ2-3; 10 positions agree with TRBD2. From germline, CDR1 is GTSNPN and CDR2 SVGIG (reference sequence). V was clipped by 2 bases and J by 4 bases; unmatched bases: 3. This CDR3 has 14 residues. The CDR3, as DNA: TGTGCCTGGAGTCTCCTAGCGGGAGCAGATACGCAGTATTTT. Protein sequence: CAWSLLAGADTQYF.